This T cell receptor beta chain was found in a study of shared clonotypes between healthy human individuals. Looking at the study overall: Each donor's CD4 naive and CD4 memory cells filled three plates apiece, CD8 naive two, and CD8 memory one.

Sequencing used immunoSEQ multiplex PCR; TCRdb keeps in-frame clones, though not all of them. The sample shows roughly 2.5 million clones, around 90% of them seen only once. The CDR3 sequence is 12 residues long. V was clipped by 5 bases and J by 8 bases, with 11 bases between them. Germline V gives CDR1 MNHEY, CDR2 SVGAGI. Material for sequencing was naive CD4+ T cells sorted from blood. The subset denotes: CD45RA+ positively selected. The rearrangement joins TRBV6-5 to TRBJ2-3; no definite D call. This sequence originates from a man between 18 and 35 years old in good health. CDR3 in amino acids: CASSEWGSTQYF. The CDR3 DNA sequence: TGTGCCAGCAGTGAATGGGGAAGTACGCAGTATTTT.